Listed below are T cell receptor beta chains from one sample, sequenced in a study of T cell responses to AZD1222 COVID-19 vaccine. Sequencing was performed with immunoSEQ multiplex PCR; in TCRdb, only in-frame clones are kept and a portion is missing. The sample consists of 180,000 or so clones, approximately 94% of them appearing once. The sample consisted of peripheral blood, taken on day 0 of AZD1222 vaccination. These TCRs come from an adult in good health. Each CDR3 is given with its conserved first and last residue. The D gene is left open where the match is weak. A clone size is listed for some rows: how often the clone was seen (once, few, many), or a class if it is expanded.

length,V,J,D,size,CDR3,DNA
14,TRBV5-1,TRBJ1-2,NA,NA,CASSPEQGWYGYTF,TGCGCCAGCAGCCCGGAGCAGGGATGGTATGGCTACACCTTC
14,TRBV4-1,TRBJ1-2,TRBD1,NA,CASSPGQGNYGYTF,TGCGCCAGCAGCCCAGGACAGGGGAACTATGGCTACACCTTC
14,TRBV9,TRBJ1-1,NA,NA,CASSAGEGNTEAFF,TGTGCCAGCAGCGCGGGGGAGGGGAACACTGAAGCTTTCTTT
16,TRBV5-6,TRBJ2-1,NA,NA,CASSVFGTQVRGEQFF,TGTGCCAGCAGTGTGTTCGGGACCCAGGTGAGGGGCGAGCAGTTCTTC
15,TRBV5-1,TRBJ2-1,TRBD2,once,CASSLGVAGGNEQFF,TGCGCCAGCAGCTTGGGGGTCGCGGGAGGCAATGAGCAGTTCTTC
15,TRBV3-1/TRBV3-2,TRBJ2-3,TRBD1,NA,CASSQGDREGDTQYF,TGTGCCAGCAGCCAAGGGGACAGGGAGGGAGATACGCAGTATTTT
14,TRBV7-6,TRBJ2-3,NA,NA,CASSLSSGTDTQYF,TGTGCCAGCAGCTTGAGTAGCGGCACAGATACGCAGTATTTT
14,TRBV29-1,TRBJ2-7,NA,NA,CSVVSTVSSYEQYF,TGCAGCGTTGTGTCGACAGTCAGCTCCTACGAGCAGTACTTC
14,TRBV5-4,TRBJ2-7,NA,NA,CASSLQGKVYEQYF,TGTGCCAGCAGCTTGCAGGGGAAAGTCTACGAGCAGTACTTC
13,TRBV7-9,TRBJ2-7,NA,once,CASSLEGQYEQYF,TGTGCCAGCAGCTTGGAGGGACAGTACGAGCAGTACTTC
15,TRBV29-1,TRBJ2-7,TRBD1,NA,CSVEDQGTAPYEQYF,TGCAGCGTTGAAGATCAGGGGACAGCCCCCTACGAGCAGTACTTC
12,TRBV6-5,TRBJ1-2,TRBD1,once,CAGGQGSYGYTF,TGTGCCGGTGGACAGGGTTCCTATGGCTACACCTTC
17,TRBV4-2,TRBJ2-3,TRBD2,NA,CASSQDGRASGSWTQYF,TGTGCCAGCAGCCAAGATGGTAGGGCTAGCGGGAGTTGGACGCAGTATTTT
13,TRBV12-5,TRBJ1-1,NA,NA,CASALGGGAEAFF,TGTGCTAGTGCCCTGGGGGGAGGGGCTGAAGCTTTCTTT
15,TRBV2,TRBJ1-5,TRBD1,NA,CASSSENRGNQPQHF,TGTGCCAGCAGTTCCGAGAACAGGGGAAATCAGCCCCAGCATTTT
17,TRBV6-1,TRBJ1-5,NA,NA,CASSEFPRGSGDQPQHF,TGTGCCAGCAGTGAATTTCCCCGAGGGAGCGGGGATCAGCCCCAGCATTTT
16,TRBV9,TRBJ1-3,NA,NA,CASSVASGMNGNTIYF,TGTGCCAGCAGTGTAGCCTCGGGGATGAATGGAAACACCATATATTTT
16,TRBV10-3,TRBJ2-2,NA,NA,CAISERDPLTRGELFF,TGTGCCATCAGTGAACGGGACCCTTTAACAAGGGGGGAGCTGTTTTTT
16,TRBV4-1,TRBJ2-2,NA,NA,CASSLRLEGATGELFF,TGCGCCAGCAGCCTCCGCCTGGAAGGGGCAACCGGGGAGCTGTTTTTT
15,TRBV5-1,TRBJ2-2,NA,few,CASSFTDWSTGELFF,TGCGCCAGCAGCTTTACGGACTGGTCCACCGGGGAGCTGTTTTTT
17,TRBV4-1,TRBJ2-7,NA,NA,CASSQDTGGSGSYEQYF,TGCGCCAGCAGCCAAGATACTGGGGGGTCCGGGTCCTACGAGCAGTACTTC
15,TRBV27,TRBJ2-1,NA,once,CASSLNPARGNEQFF,TGTGCCAGCAGCCTAAATCCCGCTCGGGGGAATGAGCAGTTCTTC
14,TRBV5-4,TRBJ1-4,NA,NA,CASSSRGGDEKLFF,TGTGCCAGCAGTTCCAGAGGTGGGGATGAAAAACTGTTTTTT
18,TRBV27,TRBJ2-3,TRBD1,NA,CASSPGSVGRGQADTQYF,TGTGCCAGCAGCCCTGGTTCTGTGGGCAGGGGGCAGGCAGATACGCAGTATTTT
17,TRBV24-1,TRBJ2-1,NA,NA,CATSDWRLGSSYNERFF,TGTGCCACCAGTGATTGGAGGCTCGGAAGCTCCTACAATGAGCGGTTCTTC
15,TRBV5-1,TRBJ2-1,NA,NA,CASSFPRSSYNEQFF,TGCGCCAGCAGCTTTCCTCGAAGCTCCTACAATGAGCAGTTCTTC
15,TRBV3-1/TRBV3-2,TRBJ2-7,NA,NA,CASSQAPGHFYEQYF,TGTGCCAGCAGCCAAGCCCCGGGACACTTCTACGAGCAGTACTTC
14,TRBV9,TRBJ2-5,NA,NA,CASSVEGGGETQYF,TGTGCCAGCAGCGTAGAAGGCGGAGGAGAGACCCAGTACTTC
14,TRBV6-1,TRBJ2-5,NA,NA,CASSDGPGGETQYF,TGTGCCAGCAGTGACGGCCCCGGGGGAGAGACCCAGTACTTC
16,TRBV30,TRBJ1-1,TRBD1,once,CAWRSPGRGVNTEAFF,TGTGCCTGGAGATCACCTGGCAGGGGGGTTAACACTGAAGCTTTCTTT
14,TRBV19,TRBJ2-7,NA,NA,CASSILGGTYEQYF,TGTGCCAGTAGTATATTGGGGGGCACCTACGAGCAGTACTTC
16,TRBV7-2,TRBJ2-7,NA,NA,CASSSVGGPLSYEQYF,TGTGCCAGCAGCTCGGTAGGGGGACCGCTCTCCTACGAGCAGTACTTC
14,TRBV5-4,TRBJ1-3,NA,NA,CASSLAGAINTIYF,TGTGCCAGCAGCTTGGCCGGGGCGATAAACACCATATATTTT
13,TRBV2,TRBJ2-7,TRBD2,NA,CASSLGLGAEQYF,TGTGCCAGCAGCCTCGGACTAGGGGCCGAGCAGTACTTC
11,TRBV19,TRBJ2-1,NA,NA,CASSQVNEQFF,TGTGCCAGTTCTCAGGTGAATGAGCAGTTCTTC
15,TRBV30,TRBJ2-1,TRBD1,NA,CAWSGDGQGGYEQFF,TGTGCCTGGAGTGGAGATGGACAGGGGGGCTATGAGCAGTTCTTC
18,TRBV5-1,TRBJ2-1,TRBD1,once,CASSLKDLDRVTYNEQFF,TGCGCCAGCAGCCTGAAGGACCTAGACAGGGTAACCTACAATGAGCAGTTCTTC
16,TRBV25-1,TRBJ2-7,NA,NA,CASRRGGGPSGDEQYF,TGTGCCAGCAGGAGGGGAGGAGGGCCCTCCGGGGACGAGCAGTACTTC
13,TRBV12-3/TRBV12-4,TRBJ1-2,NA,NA,CASSGTFNYGYTF,TGTGCCAGCAGTGGGACATTTAACTATGGCTACACCTTC
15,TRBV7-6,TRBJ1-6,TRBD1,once,CASSSLDRGGSPLHF,TGTGCCAGCAGCTCCCTGGACAGGGGCGGATCACCCCTCCACTTT
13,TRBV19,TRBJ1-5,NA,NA,CAIGQISNQPQHF,TGTGCCATTGGACAGATTAGCAATCAGCCCCAGCATTTT
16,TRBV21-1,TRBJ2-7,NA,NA,CASSLNTLAGLNEQYF,TGTGCCAGCAGCTTAAACACTCTAGCGGGACTTAACGAGCAGTACTTC
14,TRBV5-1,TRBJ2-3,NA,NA,CASSLASEGDTQYF,TGCGCCAGCAGCTTGGCCTCTGAGGGGGATACGCAGTATTTT
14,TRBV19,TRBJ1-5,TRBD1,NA,CASSSGQGYQPQHF,TGTGCCAGTAGTTCTGGACAGGGGTACCAGCCCCAGCATTTT
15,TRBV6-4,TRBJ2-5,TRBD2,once,CASSGSSGSIGTQYF,TGTGCCAGCAGTGGGAGTAGCGGGAGTATCGGGACCCAGTACTTC
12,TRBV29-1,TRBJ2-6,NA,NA,CSVEQAGNVLTF,TGCAGCGTTGAACAGGCCGGCAACGTCCTGACTTTC
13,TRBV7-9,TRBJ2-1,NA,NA,CASSLGQYNEQFF,TGTGCCAGCAGCTTAGGACAATACAATGAGCAGTTCTTC
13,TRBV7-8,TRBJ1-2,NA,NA,CASSLRGGRGYTF,TGTGCCAGCAGCTTACGGGGGGGCCGGGGCTACACCTTC